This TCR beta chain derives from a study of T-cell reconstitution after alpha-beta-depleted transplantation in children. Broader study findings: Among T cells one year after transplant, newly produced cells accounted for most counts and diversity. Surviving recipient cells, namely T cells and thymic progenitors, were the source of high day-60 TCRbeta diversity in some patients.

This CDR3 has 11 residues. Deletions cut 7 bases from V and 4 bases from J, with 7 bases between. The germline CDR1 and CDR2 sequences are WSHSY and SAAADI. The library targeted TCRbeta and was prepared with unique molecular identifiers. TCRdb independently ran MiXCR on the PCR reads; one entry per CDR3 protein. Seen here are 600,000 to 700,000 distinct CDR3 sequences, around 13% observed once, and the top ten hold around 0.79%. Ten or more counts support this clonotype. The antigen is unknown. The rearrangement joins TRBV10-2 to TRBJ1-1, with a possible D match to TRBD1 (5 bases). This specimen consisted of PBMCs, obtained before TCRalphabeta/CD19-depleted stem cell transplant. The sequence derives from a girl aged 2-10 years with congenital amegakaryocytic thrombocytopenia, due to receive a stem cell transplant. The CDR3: CASKRGTEAFF. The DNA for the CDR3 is TGCGCCAGCAAGAGGGGCACTGAAGCTTTCTTT.